One T cell receptor (beta chain) is described in this entry. Its antigen is unidentified. The data originate from a study of CD4+ T cells in melanoma. Trimming stripped 7 bases from V and 7 bases from J, with 21 bases between. This CDR3 spans 15 amino acids. Per germline, CDR1 LGHDT and CDR2 YNNKEL (reference sequence). Points from the study as a whole: A reported correlation linked neoantigen-specific CD4+ T cells to CD8+, macrophage and B cell function.

Data came from immunoSEQ multiplex PCR; TCRdb stores just in-frame clones and leaves some out. The data hold under 8,000 clones, with about three fifths observed a single time. This clonotype was obtained from a human donor with melanoma. Sequencing input: cells from a culture (not recorded whether cultured in vitro). This sequence joins TRBV3-1 (or the pseudogene TRBV3-2) and TRBJ2-3; the D gene could be TRBD1 or TRBD2 (5 bases each). This CDR3 is CASTPRGEMLNTQYF. CDR3 bases: TGTGCCAGCACGCCTCGAGGGGAAATGCTGAATACGCAGTATTTT.